This T cell receptor (beta chain) came from a study of T cells in Graves' hyperthyroidism and ophthalmopathy (dated by TCRdb to 2018 to 2020). Context from the whole study: Peripheral blood was collected at initial diagnosis, before any treatment. The study also compared thyroid tissue and blood T-cell repertoires from about six Graves' hyperthyroidism patients. TCR Vbeta CDR3 sequencing of 135 peripheral blood samples (fewer than 45 ophthalmopathy, 75 to 80 hyperthyroidism and some 17 progressor patients) is reported in the paper. An independent validation cohort of about 19 hyperthyroidism patients and more than 15 patients who later progressed to ophthalmopathy tested prospective prediction of ophthalmopathy. The approximately 100 discovery patients were randomly divided into training and test sets at a 7:3 ratio. To identify distinguishing TCR V-J signatures, a discovery cohort of 90 to 100 patients was used, comprising some 45 with Graves' ophthalmopathy and around 57 with stable Graves' hyperthyroidism. After sampling, hyperthyroidism patients received methimazole starting at 30 mg daily, and ophthalmopathy patients received high-dose intravenous methylprednisolone.

At the junction V is shortened by 2 bases and J by 0 bases, with 17 bases in between. The germline V gene encodes CDR1 KGHSH and CDR2 LQKENI. There are 18 amino acids in the CDR3, from cysteine to phenylalanine inclusive. The entry retains the CDR3 DNA only, 54 bases that are in frame from base 1. Comment on this clonotype: There is no known antigen for this receptor. The record has no base qualities; no much larger clone is one base away.

Stable Graves' hyperthyroidism was defined as the absence of progression to ophthalmopathy over 18 months of follow-up. Hyperthyroidism patients were aged 18 to 65 years and newly diagnosed, with disease duration of less than 2 months. Exclusion was applied to patients with uncontrolled infections, other autoimmune diseases, pregnancy or lactation. Diagnoses were established on the basis of clinical symptoms, serum thyroxine and TRAb, thyroid ultrasound, and orbital computed tomography. PBMCs were isolated from 8 to 10 ml of fresh peripheral blood by Ficoll-Paque density gradient centrifugation. Total RNA was extracted using Trizol reagent, and RNA quality was assessed on an Agilent 2100 Bioanalyzer. The investigation overall reported the following: A model built on a 13 V-J signature distinguished ophthalmopathy from stable hyperthyroidism, reaching roughly 88% sensitivity and under 84% specificity in cross-validation and 80%/75% in testing. Blood samples also contained most of the expanded thyroid clonotypes (frequency above 0.001), which suggests that blood repertoires may reflect thyroid immune responses. During validation, the model predicted progression to ophthalmopathy a median of approximately 6.5 months ahead of onset, with more than 55% sensitivity and 72.22% specificity. Sample size was not statistically predetermined, and investigators were not blinded to group allocation.

TCR beta CDR3 regions were amplified from RNA transcripts. The TCR CDR3 was subjected to a first round of RT-PCR using the HTBI primer set and the Qiagen OneStep RT-PCR kit. Libraries were constructed in a second round of multiplex PCR, after which size selection and purification were carried out. Sequencing of the libraries was done on an Illumina HiSeq2000 using paired-end 100 bp reads. The original pipeline was this. SOAPnuke was used to process the raw data, with reads discarded if the reads contained adapters or uncalled bases, had a mean Phred below 15, or lacked an exact constant-primer or identifier match. High-quality paired reads were merged using COPE v1.2.5, and each unique nucleotide sequence was defined as a clonotype. MiTCR v1.1 was used to align clonotypes to the IMGT TRBV, TRBD and TRBJ reference segments. Only V-J combinations with frequency above 0.0001, covering 98% to 99.2% of repertoires, were analysed. A TCS score was defined as the ratio of F50 (clonal expansion) to E x V (chaos), with BLOSUM62-based TCRdist applied between CDR3 peptides within each V-J. Welch's t-statistics and random forest reduced roughly 540 V-J features to 13, which were used in a naive Bayes classifier (R e1071). TCRdb redid the processing of the public reads, applying fastp at Q25 and MiXCR, and retained in-frame beta chains. Every distinct CDR3 protein forms one entry, paired with its most common genes and DNA. TCRdb, not the authors, supplied the V and J calls. Across this sample there are more than 300,000 distinct CDR3 sequences, with around 14% seen only once. Around 24% of the sample is held by the ten biggest clonotypes.

The clonotype originates from a woman under 40 with Graves' hyperthyroidism. Recombination joined TRBV18 with TRBJ1-5; matching of 5 bases hints at TRBD1 as the D gene. Sequencing was carried out using blood. CDR3 reads: CASSPNPGTSYSNQPQHF. The DNA is as follows: TGTGCCAGCTCACCAAATCCCGGGACGTCCTATAGCAATCAGCCCCAGCATTTT. Supplemented by the reference TRBV18 and TRBJ1-5 proteins around the CDR3, the complete variable domain is NAGVMQNPRHLVRRRGQEARLRCSPMKGHSHVYWYRQLPEEGLKFMVYLQKENIIDESGMPKERFSAEFPKEGPSILRIQQVVRGDSAAYFCASSPNPGTSYSNQPQHFGDGTRLSIL.